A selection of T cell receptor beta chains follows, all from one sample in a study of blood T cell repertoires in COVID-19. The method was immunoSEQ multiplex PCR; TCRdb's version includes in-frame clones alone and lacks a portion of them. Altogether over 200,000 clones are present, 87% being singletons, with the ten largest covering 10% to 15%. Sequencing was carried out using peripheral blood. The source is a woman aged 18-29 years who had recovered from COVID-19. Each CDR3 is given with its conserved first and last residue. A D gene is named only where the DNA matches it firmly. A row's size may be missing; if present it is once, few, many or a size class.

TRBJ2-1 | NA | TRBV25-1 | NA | TGTGCCAGCAGTGAGCCAGGGGATGAAAATGAGCAGTTCTTC | CASSEPGDENEQFF
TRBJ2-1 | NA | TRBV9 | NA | TGTGCCAGCAGCCTAGAAGACACGACAAACAATGAGCAGTTCTTC | CASSLEDTTNNEQFF
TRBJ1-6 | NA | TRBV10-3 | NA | TGTGCCATCAGCGAGGAGACAGGAAATTCACCCCTCCACTTT | CAISEETGNSPLHF
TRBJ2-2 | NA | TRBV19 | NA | TGTGCCAGTAGTATATTAGGGACAAACACCGGGGAGCTGTTTTTT | CASSILGTNTGELFF
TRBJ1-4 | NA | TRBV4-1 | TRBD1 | TGCGCCAGCCGACGGACAGGGCTTACTAATGAAAAACTGTTTTTT | CASRRTGLTNEKLFF
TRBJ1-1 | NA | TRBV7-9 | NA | TGTGCCAGCAGCTTAGAGGGGGTGGGGTCCACTGAAGCTTTCTTT | CASSLEGVGSTEAFF
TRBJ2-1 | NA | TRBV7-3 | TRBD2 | TGTGCCAGCAGCTTAACTCGGACTAGCGGACACAATGAGCAGTTCTTC | CASSLTRTSGHNEQFF
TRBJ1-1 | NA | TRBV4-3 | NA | TGCGCCAGCAGCCAAGATCTAAGAGGCCAGGGGAATTGGGACACTGAAGCTTTCTTT | CASSQDLRGQGNWDTEAFF
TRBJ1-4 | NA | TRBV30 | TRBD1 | TGTGCCTGGAGTGTAGCGACAGGGGTTAATGAAAAACTGTTTTTT | CAWSVATGVNEKLFF
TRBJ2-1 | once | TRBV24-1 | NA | TGTGCCACCAGTGATACGGGGGAGCCAACCAATGAGCAGTTCTTC | CATSDTGEPTNEQFF
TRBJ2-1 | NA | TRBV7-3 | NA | TGTGCCAGCAGCCTGGGGAGCTCCTACAATGAGCAGTTCTTC | CASSLGSSYNEQFF
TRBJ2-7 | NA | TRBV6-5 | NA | TGTGCCAGCAGTTCCAGGGGTACCTACGAGCAGTACTTC | CASSSRGTYEQYF
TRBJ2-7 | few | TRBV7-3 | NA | TGTGCCAGCAGCTCCCAACAGGGAAACGAGCAGTACTTC | CASSSQQGNEQYF
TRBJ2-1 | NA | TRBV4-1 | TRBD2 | TGCGCCAGCAGCCAAAGGGCGGGAGATTACAATGAGCAGTTCTTC | CASSQRAGDYNEQFF
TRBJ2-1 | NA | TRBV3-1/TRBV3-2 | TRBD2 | TGTGCCAGCAGCCTCAGTCGGGCCCTAGCGGGAGACAATGAGCAGTTCTTC | CASSLSRALAGDNEQFF
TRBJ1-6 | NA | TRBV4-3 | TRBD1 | TGCGCCAGCAGCCGAGACAGGGTCAATTCACCCCTCCACTTT | CASSRDRVNSPLHF
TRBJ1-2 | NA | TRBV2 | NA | TGTGCCAGCAGTGAAGCGGGGGCGGGCTATGGCTACACCTTC | CASSEAGAGYGYTF
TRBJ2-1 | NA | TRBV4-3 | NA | TGCGCCAGCAGCCAAGATAGCGGAGGGGGCTTATACAATGAGCAGTTCTTC | CASSQDSGGGLYNEQFF
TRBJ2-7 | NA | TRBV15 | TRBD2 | TGTGCCACCAGCAGCTGGCTAGCGGGAGGAGGTTACGAGCAGTACTTC | CATSSWLAGGGYEQYF
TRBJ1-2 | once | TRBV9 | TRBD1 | TGTGCCAGCAGCGGAGATAGGGCAGGGGGCACCTATGGCTACACCTTC | CASSGDRAGGTYGYTF
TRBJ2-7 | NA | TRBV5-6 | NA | TGTGCCAGCAGCTTGAGGCGGGAAATGAACGAGCAGTACTTC | CASSLRREMNEQYF
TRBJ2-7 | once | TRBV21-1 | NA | TGTGCCAGCAGCAAAGAGGGGCGGAGCTGTCCCTACGAGCAGTACTTC | CASSKEGRSCPYEQYF
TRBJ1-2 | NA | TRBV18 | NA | TGTGCCAGCTCCCCGGACAGCTTCTATGGCTACACCTTC | CASSPDSFYGYTF
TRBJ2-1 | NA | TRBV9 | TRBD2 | TGTGCCAGCAGCGTAGCCGGGACTAGCGGGTACAATGAGCAGTTCTTC | CASSVAGTSGYNEQFF
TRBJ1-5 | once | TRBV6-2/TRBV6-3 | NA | TGTGCCAGCAGTTACGCCATCACAGGCATCTTCAGCCAGCCCCAGCATTTT | CASSYAITGIFSQPQHF
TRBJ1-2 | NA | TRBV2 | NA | TGTGCCTCCAGGAAGGGGGACTATGGCTACACCTTC | CASRKGDYGYTF
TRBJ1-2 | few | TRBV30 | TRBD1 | TGTGCCTGGAGGGCAGGGGGCTTTGGGTACACCTTC | CAWRAGGFGYTF
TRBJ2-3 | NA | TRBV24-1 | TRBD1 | TGTGCCACCAGTGACAGGGGACAGGGGGCGAGCACAGATACGCAGTATTTT | CATSDRGQGASTDTQYF
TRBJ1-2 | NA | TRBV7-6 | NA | TGTGCCAGCAGCTTAGGGAAGAGTAGGAACAGGTTTTGGGGCTACACCTTC | CASSLGKSRNRFWGYTF
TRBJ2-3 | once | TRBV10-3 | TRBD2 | TGTGCCATCAGTGAGTCGATGTCGGCGGGAGATTTACGCACAGATACGCAGTATTTT | CAISESMSAGDLRTDTQYF
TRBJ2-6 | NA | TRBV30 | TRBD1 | TGTGCCTCGGAGAGGGCCGGGACAGGGTACTCTGGGGCCAACGTCCTGACTTTC | CASERAGTGYSGANVLTF
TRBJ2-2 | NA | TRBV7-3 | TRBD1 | TGTGCCAGCAGCCCCGGGACAGGAGGAGGGATCGGGGAGCTGTTTTTT | CASSPGTGGGIGELFF
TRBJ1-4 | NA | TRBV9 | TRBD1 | TGTGCCAGCAGCGCTGGGACAGCAACTAATGAAAAACTGTTTTTT | CASSAGTATNEKLFF
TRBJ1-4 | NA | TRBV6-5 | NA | TGTGCCAGCAGTTACTCGCTTAACCGACTCAAACTGTTTTTT | CASSYSLNRLKLFF
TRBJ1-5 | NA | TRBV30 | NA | TGTGCCTGGACAGGACAGTCGGGTCAGCCCCAGCATTTT | CAWTGQSGQPQHF
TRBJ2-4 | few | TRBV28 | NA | TGTGCCAGCAGCTTCCTCAGGGGAAACCCAAACATTCAGTACTTC | CASSFLRGNPNIQYF